This TCR beta chain was recorded in a study of cytomegalovirus exposure and HLA in healthy donors. As for the study in general: It was reported in a later analysis that the 120 validation repertoires used the same platform as the approximately 650 first-cohort repertoires. Study-wide findings and caveats: Overall, around 160 TCR beta chains were annotated as cytomegalovirus-associated. Researchers reported that a few CMV-associated chains were confirmed in vitro as CMV antigen-specific.

The assay was immunoSEQ multiplex PCR, and TCRdb's table has in-frame clones only and misses some. The data hold roughly 140,000 clones, with around 87% observed a single time. Comments on this clone: As yet, its antigen is unknown.

Trimming shortened V by 5 bases and J by 5 bases, and 17 bases separated the two germline ends. The CDR3 covers 14 residues. Germline-derived CDR1 and CDR2 are SQVTM and ANQGSEA. These donors were members of the roughly 130-subject validation cohort, a group separate from the approximately 670-subject first cohort. Sequencing input: PBMCs. This rearrangement joins TRBV29-1 to TRBJ2-3; a weak D match, TRBD2 (5 bases). This clonotype was sampled from a man between 18 and 35 years old in good health and CMV-seropositive. This chain's CDR3 is CSVFYSPRGDTQYF. The CDR3 nucleotides read TGCAGCGTTTTTTACAGCCCCCGGGGAGATACGCAGTATTTT.